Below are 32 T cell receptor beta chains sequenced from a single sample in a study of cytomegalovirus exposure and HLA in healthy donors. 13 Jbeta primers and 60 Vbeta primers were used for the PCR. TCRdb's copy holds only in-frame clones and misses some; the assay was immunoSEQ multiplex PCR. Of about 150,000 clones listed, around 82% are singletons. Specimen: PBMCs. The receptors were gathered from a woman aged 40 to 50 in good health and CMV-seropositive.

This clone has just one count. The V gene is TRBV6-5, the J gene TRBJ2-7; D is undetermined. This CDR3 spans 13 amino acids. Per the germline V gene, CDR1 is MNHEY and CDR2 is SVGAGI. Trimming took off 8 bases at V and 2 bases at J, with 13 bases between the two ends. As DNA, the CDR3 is TGTGCCAGCCACTACTCCATTACCTACGAGCAGTACTTC. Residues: CASHYSITYEQYF.

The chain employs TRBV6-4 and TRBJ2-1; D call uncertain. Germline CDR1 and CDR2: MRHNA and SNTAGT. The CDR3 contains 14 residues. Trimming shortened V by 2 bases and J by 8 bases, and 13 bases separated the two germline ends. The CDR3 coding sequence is TGTGCCAGCAGTGACACGGCCAGCAGCGATGAGCAGTTCTTC. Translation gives CASSDTASSDEQFF.

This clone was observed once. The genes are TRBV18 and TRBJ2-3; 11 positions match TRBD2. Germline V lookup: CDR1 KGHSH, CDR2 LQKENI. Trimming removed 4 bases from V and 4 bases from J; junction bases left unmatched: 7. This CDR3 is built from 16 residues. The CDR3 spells CASSQSGLAGADTQYF. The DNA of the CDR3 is TGTGCCAGCTCACAAAGTGGACTAGCGGGCGCAGATACGCAGTATTTT.

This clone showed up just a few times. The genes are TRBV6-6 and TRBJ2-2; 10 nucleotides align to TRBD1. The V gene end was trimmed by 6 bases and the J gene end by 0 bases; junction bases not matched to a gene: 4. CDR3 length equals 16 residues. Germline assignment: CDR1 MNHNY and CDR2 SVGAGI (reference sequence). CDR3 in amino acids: CASSKTGGPNTGELFF. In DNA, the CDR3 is TGTGCCAGCAGCAAGACAGGGGGCCCGAACACCGGGGAGCTGTTTTTT.

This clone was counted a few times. The CDR3 DNA reads as TGTGCCAGCAGCTCTATGAGGGGGTTTTACTATGGCTACACCTTC. Its protein is CASSSMRGFYYGYTF. This chain links TRBV9 with TRBJ1-2; TRBD1 might be the D (6 bases). The CDR3 loop spans 15 amino acids. CDR1 SGDLS and CDR2 YYNGEE come from the germline V gene. V was cut by 4 bases and J by 3 bases, with 16 bases left in between.

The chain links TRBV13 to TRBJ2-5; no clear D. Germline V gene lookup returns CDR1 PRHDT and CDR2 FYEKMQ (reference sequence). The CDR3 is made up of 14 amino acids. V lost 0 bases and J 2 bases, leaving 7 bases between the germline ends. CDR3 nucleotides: TGTGCCAGCAGCTTAGGTTACGGTCAAGAGACCCAGTACTTC. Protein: CASSLGYGQETQYF.

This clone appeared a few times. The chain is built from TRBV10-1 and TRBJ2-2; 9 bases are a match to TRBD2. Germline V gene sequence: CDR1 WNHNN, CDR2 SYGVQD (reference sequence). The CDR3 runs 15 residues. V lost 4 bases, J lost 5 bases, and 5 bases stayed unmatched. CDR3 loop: CASSVGTSRTGELFF. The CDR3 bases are TGCGCCAGCAGTGTGGGGACTAGCCGTACCGGGGAGCTGTTTTTT.

The CDR3, as DNA: TGTGCCAGCTCACTTCGGGGACAGGGCTACGAGCAGTACTTC. Its protein product is CASSLRGQGYEQYF. The chain is built from TRBV18 and TRBJ2-7; 9 bases are a match to TRBD1. Trimming took 4 bases from V and 3 from J; bases not matched to a gene: 4. The V gene's germline CDR1 is KGHSH and CDR2 LQKENI. The CDR3 totals 14 residues.

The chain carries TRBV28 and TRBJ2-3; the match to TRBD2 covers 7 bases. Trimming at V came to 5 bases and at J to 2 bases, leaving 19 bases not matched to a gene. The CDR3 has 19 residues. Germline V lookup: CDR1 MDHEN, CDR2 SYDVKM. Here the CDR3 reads CASSPPRGGSRIYTDTQYF. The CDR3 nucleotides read TGTGCCAGCAGTCCCCCAAGGGGCGGGAGCCGGATATACACAGATACGCAGTATTTT.

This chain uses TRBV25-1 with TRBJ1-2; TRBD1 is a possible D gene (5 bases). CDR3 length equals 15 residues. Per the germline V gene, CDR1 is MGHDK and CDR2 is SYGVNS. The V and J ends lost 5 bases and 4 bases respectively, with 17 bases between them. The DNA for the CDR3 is TGTGCCAGCAGTTTAACAGGAGGGGAAGGCTATGGCTACACCTTC. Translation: CASSLTGGEGYGYTF.

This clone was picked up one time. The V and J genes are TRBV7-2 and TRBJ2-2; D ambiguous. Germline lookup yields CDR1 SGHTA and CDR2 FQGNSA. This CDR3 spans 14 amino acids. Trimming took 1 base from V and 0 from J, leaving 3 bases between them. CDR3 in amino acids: CASSLGANTGELFF. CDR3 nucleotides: TGTGCCAGCAGCTTAGGCGCGAACACCGGGGAGCTGTTTTTT.

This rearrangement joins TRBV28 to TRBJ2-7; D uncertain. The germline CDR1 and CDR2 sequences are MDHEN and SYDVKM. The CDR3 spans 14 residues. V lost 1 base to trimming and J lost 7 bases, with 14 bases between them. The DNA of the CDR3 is TGTGCCAGCAGTTTATCCAGTCTGGCTGGTGAGCAGTACTTC. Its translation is CASSLSSLAGEQYF.

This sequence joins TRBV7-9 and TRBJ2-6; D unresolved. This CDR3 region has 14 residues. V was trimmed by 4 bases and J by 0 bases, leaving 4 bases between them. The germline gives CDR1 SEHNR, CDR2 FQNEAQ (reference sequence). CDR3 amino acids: CASSYSSGANVLTF. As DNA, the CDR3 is TGTGCCAGCAGCTATAGCTCTGGGGCCAACGTCCTGACTTTC.

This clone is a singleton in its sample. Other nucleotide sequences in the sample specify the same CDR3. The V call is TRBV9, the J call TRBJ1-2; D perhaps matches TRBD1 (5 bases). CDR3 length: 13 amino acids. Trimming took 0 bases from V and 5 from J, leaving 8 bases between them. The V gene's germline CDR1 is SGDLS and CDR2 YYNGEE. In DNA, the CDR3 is TGTGCCAGCAGCGTAGGCCAGGGTTATGGCTACACCTTC. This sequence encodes CASSVGQGYGYTF.

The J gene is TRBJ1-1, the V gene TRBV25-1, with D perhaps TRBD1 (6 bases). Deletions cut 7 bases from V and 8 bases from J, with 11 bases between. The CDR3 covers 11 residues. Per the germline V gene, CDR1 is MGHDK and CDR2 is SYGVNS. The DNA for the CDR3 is TGTGCCAGCATCCTAGGGACAGAAGCTTTCTTT. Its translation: CASILGTEAFF.

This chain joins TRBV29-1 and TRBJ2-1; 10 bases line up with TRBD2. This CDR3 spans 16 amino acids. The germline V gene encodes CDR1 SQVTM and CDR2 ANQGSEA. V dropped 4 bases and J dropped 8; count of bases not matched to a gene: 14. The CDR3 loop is CSVGQAGGPSFYEQFF. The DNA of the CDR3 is TGCAGCGTTGGCCAAGCGGGAGGGCCAAGTTTCTATGAGCAGTTCTTC.

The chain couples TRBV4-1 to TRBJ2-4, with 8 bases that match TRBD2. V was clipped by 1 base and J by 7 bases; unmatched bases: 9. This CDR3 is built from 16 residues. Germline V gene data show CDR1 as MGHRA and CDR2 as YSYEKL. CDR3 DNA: TGCGCCAGCAGCCAAGGTTCAGCGGGAGTGAAGAACATTCAGTACTTC. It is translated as CASSQGSAGVKNIQYF.

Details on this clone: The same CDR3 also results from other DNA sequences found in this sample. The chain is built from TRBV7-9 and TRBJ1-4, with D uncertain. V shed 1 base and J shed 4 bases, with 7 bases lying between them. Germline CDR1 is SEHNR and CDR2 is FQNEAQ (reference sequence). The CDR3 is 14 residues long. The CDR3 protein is CASSLGGGNEKLFF. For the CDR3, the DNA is TGTGCCAGCAGCTTAGGAGGTGGTAATGAAAAACTGTTTTTT.

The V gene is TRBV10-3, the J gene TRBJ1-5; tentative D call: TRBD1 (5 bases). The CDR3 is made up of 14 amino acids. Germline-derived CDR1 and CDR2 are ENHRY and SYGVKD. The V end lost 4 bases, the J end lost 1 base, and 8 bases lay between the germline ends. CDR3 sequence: CAISGGGSNQPQHF. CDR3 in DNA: TGTGCCATCAGTGGGGGGGGAAGCAATCAGCCCCAGCATTTT.

CDR3 DNA: TGTGCCAGTAGCCCGACACAGAGCTCCTACGAGCAGTACTTC. Amino acid sequence: CASSPTQSSYEQYF. The chain joins TRBV19 to TRBJ2-7; D is uncertain. Germline CDR1 reads LNHDA; CDR2 reads SQIVND (reference sequence). This CDR3 spans 14 amino acids. Trimming shortened V by 6 bases and J by 0 bases, and 12 bases separated the two germline ends.

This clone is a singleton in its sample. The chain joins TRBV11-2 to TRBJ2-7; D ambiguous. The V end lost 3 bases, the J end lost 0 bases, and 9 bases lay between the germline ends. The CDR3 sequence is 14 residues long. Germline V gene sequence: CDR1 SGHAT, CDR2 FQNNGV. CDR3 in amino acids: CASSFADSSYEQYF. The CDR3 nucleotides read TGTGCCAGCAGCTTTGCCGACTCCTCCTACGAGCAGTACTTC.

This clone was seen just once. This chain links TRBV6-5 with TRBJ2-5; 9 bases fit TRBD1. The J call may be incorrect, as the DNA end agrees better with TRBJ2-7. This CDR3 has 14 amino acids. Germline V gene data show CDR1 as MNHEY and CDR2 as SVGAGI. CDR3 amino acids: CASTDRGFSYEQYF. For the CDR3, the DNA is TGTGCCAGCACCGACAGGGGGTTCTCCTACGAGCAGTACTTC.

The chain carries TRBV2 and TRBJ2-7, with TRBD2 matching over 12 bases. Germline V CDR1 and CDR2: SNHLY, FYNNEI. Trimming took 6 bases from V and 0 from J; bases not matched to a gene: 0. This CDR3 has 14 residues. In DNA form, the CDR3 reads TGTGCCAGCAGGGGACTAGCGGGCTCCTACGAGCAGTACTTC. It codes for CASRGLAGSYEQYF.

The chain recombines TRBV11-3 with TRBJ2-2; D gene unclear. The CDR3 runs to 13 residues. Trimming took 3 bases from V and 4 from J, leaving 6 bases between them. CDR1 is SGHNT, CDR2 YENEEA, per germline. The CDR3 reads CASSFTSTGELFF. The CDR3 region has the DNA TGTGCCAGCAGCTTTACAAGCACCGGGGAGCTGTTTTTT.

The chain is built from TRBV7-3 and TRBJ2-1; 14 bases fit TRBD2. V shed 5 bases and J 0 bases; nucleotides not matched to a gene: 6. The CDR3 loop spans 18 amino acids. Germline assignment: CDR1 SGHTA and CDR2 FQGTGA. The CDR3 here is CASSPRTSGRISYNEQFF. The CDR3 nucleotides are TGTGCCAGCAGCCCTAGGACTAGCGGGAGGATCTCCTACAATGAGCAGTTCTTC.

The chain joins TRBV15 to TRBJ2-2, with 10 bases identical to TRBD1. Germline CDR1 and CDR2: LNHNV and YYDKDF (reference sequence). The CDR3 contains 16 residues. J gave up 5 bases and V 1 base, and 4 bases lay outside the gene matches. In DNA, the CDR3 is TGTGCCACCAGCAGAGCCGACAGGGGGCTAACCGGGGAGCTGTTTTTT. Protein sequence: CATSRADRGLTGELFF.

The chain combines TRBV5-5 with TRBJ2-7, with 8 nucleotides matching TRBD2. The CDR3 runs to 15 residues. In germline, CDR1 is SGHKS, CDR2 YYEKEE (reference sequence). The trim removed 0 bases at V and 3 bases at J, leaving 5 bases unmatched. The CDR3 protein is CASSLVAGYIYEQYF. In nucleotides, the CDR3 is TGTGCCAGCAGCTTGGTAGCGGGATATATCTACGAGCAGTACTTC.

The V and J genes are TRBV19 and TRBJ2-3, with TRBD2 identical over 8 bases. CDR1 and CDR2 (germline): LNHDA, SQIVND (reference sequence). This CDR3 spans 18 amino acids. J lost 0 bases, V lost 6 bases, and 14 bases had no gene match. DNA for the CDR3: TGTGCCAGTAGAAGGGTGGCTAGCGGGCAGGGAAGCACAGATACGCAGTATTTT. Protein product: CASRRVASGQGSTDTQYF.

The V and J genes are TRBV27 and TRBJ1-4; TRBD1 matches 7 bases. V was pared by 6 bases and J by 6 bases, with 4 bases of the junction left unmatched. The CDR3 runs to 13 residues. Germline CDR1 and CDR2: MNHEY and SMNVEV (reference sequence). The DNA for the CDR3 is TGTGCCAGCAGAAAGGGGGCAGATGAAAAACTGTTTTTT. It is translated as CASRKGADEKLFF.

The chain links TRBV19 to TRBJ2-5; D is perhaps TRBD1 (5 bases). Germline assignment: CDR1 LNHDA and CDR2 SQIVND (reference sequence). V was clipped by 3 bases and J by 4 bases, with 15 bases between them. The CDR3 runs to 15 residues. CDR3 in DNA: TGTGCCAGTAGTATGGGGCAGGGTGGTAGAGAGACCCAGTACTTC. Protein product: CASSMGQGGRETQYF.

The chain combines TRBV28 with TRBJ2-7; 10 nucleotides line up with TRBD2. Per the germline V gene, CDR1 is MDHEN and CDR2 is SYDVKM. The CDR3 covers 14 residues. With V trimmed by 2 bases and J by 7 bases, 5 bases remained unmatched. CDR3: CASSLDRLAGEQYF. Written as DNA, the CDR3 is TGTGCCAGCAGTTTAGACCGACTAGCGGGTGAGCAGTACTTC.

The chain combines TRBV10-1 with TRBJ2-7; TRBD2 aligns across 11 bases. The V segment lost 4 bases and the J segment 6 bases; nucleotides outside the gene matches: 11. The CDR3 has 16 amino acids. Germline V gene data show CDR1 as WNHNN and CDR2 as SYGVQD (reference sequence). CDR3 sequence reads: CASSGFSLAGETEQYF. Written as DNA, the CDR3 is TGCGCCAGCAGTGGGTTCTCACTAGCGGGAGAGACCGAGCAGTACTTC.